These T cell receptor beta chains were read from a single sample in a study of low-dose radiotherapy and immunotherapy resistance in tumors. Via MiXCR, TCRdb re-called the reads, giving one row per CDR3 protein. The sample has about 44,000 distinct CDR3 sequences, 20% to 30% seen once. Source: PBMCs, taken after low-dose radiotherapy plus immunotherapy. Receptor source: a male donor with prostate cancer. Both conserved end residues are part of each CDR3. D genes are given only for firm matches. Some rows have no size entry. The others give once, few or many, or a class for an expanded clone.

clone size,D gene,V gene,J gene,CDR3 protein,CDR3 DNA
many,.,TRBV6-2/TRBV6-3,TRBJ1-1,CASRLRGDTEAFF,TGTGCCAGCAGGCTCAGGGGTGACACTGAAGCTTTCTTT
many,.,TRBV2,TRBJ2-7,CASSEVGRGDYEQYF,TGTGCCAGCAGTGAAGTGGGACGTGGGGATTACGAGCAGTACTTC
many,.,TRBV30,TRBJ1-2,CAWTPDRNYGYTF,TGTGCCTGGACACCGGACAGAAACTATGGCTACACCTTC
many,.,TRBV30,TRBJ1-2,CAWKELGYGYTF,TGTGCCTGGAAGGAGTTGGGATATGGCTACACCTTC
.,.,TRBV5-6,TRBJ2-5,CASSRPRGNFGQETQYF,TGTGCCAGCAGCCGACCTCGGGGAAATTTCGGCCAAGAGACCCAGTACTTC
.,.,TRBV5-1,TRBJ2-7,CASSLGPGDYEQYF,TGCGCCAGCAGCTTGGGTCCAGGGGACTACGAGCAGTACTTC
.,.,TRBV12-1,TRBJ2-5,CASLRPAGAETQYF,TGTGCCAGCCTCAGGCCGGCGGGAGCGGAGACCCAGTACTTC
many,TRBD1,TRBV7-3,TRBJ1-2,CASSLPPRTGDGYTF,TGTGCCAGCAGCTTACCCCCTCGGACAGGGGATGGCTACACCTTC
many,TRBD2,TRBV7-6,TRBJ2-1,CASSLGLGGIDNEQFF,TGTGCCAGCAGCTTGGGACTAGGGGGGATAGACAATGAGCAGTTCTTC
many,.,TRBV29-1,TRBJ1-1,CSVTKGSGPTEAFF,TGCAGCGTTACAAAGGGGTCAGGACCTACTGAAGCTTTCTTT
many,.,TRBV4-2,TRBJ2-5,CASSPQERETQYF,TGTGCCAGCAGCCCGCAGGAGCGCGAGACCCAGTACTTC
.,TRBD2,TRBV5-1,TRBJ2-3,CASREAGGSDTQYF,TGCGCCAGCAGAGAAGCGGGAGGTTCAGATACGCAGTATTTT
many,.,TRBV7-2,TRBJ2-7,CASSLSEAYEQYF,TGTGCCAGCAGCTTATCAGAGGCCTACGAGCAGTACTTC
many,.,TRBV11-2,TRBJ1-1,CASSGRVNTEAFF,TGTGCCAGCAGCGGCAGGGTAAACACTGAAGCTTTCTTT
once,TRBD1,TRBV5-1,TRBJ2-7,CASSSGTGAPYEQYF,TGCGCCAGCAGCTCCGGGACAGGGGCCCCCTACGAGCAGTACTTC
few,.,TRBV5-1,TRBJ2-2,CASSLDVTGELFF,TGCGCCAGCAGCTTGGATGTCACCGGGGAGCTGTTTTTT
medium-sized,TRBD1,TRBV5-4,TRBJ1-2,CASTQGTGGNYGYTF,TGTGCCAGCACCCAAGGGACAGGGGGCAACTATGGCTACACCTTC
few,.,TRBV3-1,TRBJ1-6,CASSQAEGTLHF,TGTGCCAGCAGCCAAGCGGAGGGCACCCTCCACTTT
.,TRBD1,TRBV5-5,TRBJ2-7,CASSSDRVPYEQYF,TGTGCCAGCAGCTCCGACAGGGTCCCCTACGAGCAGTACTTC
.,TRBD2,TRBV2,TRBJ2-1,CASSETSAKIFTYNEQFF,TGTGCCAGCAGTGAGACTAGCGCCAAAATATTTACCTACAATGAGCAGTTCTTC
many,.,TRBV19,TRBJ1-2,CASSMPSSGASYGYTF,TGTGCCAGTAGTATGCCCTCATCGGGGGCGAGCTATGGCTACACCTTC
many,.,TRBV7-9,TRBJ2-7,CASSLGRIYEQYF,TGTGCCAGCAGCTTAGGCAGAATTTACGAGCAGTACTTC
.,TRBD1,TRBV28,TRBJ2-2,CASSLPGTGRVGELFF,TGTGCCAGCAGTTTACCCGGGACAGGGCGAGTAGGGGAGCTGTTTTTT
many,.,TRBV3-1,TRBJ2-7,CASSQEDEQYF,TGTGCCAGCAGCCAGGAGGACGAGCAGTACTTC
many,.,TRBV20-1,TRBJ2-7,CSVTDNFSSYEQYF,TGCAGTGTTACCGACAATTTCAGCTCCTACGAGCAGTACTTC
many,TRBD2,TRBV20-1,TRBJ2-1,CSVPGLAVAVRYNEQFF,TGCAGTGTGCCGGGACTAGCAGTCGCCGTACGTTACAATGAGCAGTTCTTC
many,.,TRBV28,TRBJ1-4,CASSFRTTLGVFF,TGTGCCAGCAGTTTTAGGACAACCCTCGGGGTGTTTTTT
many,TRBD1,TRBV6-2/TRBV6-3,TRBJ1-2,CASSVTGTGGGYGYTF,TGTGCCAGCAGCGTAACCGGGACAGGCGGGGGCTATGGCTACACCTTC
many,.,TRBV5-1,TRBJ2-5,CASSLSHRKEETQYF,TGCGCCAGCAGCTTGTCGCACAGGAAAGAAGAGACCCAGTACTTC
many,.,TRBV27,TRBJ1-2,CASSPGGRLNGYTF,TGTGCCAGCAGTCCAGGCGGCAGGCTGAATGGCTACACCTTC
many,.,TRBV21-1,TRBJ2-3,CASSIRQGAGTDTQYF,TGTGCCAGCAGCATCCGACAGGGGGCAGGCACAGATACGCAGTATTTT
few,TRBD1,TRBV29-1,TRBJ2-1,CSVGQGLNEQFF,TGCAGCGTAGGACAGGGTCTGAATGAGCAGTTCTTC
.,.,TRBV11-1,TRBJ2-7,CASSLAVVSGEQYF,TGTGCCAGCAGCTTAGCTGTGGTCAGCGGAGAGCAGTACTTC
many,TRBD1,TRBV10-2,TRBJ1-4,CASSLTGVGEKLFF,TGCGCCAGCAGCCTGACAGGGGTGGGTGAAAAACTGTTTTTT
many,.,TRBV11-2,TRBJ2-3,CASSLERGNAQYF,TGTGCCAGCAGCTTAGAACGGGGAAATGCGCAGTATTTT
many,.,TRBV2,TRBJ2-2,CASTGDLNTGELFF,TGTGCCAGCACGGGGGATCTGAACACCGGGGAGCTGTTTTTT
.,.,TRBV11-2,TRBJ1-2,CASSFTPGSLYGYTF,TGTGCCAGCAGCTTCACGCCGGGGAGCCTATATGGCTACACCTTC
many,.,TRBV7-2,TRBJ1-5,CASSGGQNQPQHF,TGTGCCAGCAGCGGGGGACAAAATCAGCCCCAGCATTTT
.,.,TRBV27,TRBJ2-2,CASSLGPASNTGELFFF,.
many,.,TRBV2,TRBJ2-2,CASTPWGGGNTGELFF,TGTGCCAGCACTCCTTGGGGAGGGGGCAACACCGGGGAGCTGTTTTTT